Described below is a single T cell receptor beta chain sequence and its context. Authors' data handling: Reference gene primer amplification yielded estimated nucleated cell counts. Measured with immunoSEQ multiplex PCR; TCRdb has only the in-frame clones, and not every one. The V and J calls and clone size are taken from that table; D and trimming were inferred from the DNA. Of about 220,000 clones in the sample, about 84% were seen once. The data were taken from a study of blood T cell repertoires in COVID-19. Study-wide background: The origin of the acute and convalescent COVID-19 samples was the United States, Italy and Spain. From T cells, B-cell-depleted T cells, or PBMCs came the material, which was cDNA or gDNA.

With V trimmed by 4 bases and J by 9 bases, 3 bases remained unmatched. The CDR3 covers 12 residues. This TCR came from a human donor in a cohort sampled during active COVID-19. The gene calls are TRBV12-3 or TRBV12-4 and TRBJ2-1; 7 bases are a match to TRBD2. The sample was peripheral blood. CDR3 DNA sequence: TGTGCCAGCAGTTCCTCGGGAGGTGAGCAGTTCTTC. It specifies CASSSSGGEQFF.